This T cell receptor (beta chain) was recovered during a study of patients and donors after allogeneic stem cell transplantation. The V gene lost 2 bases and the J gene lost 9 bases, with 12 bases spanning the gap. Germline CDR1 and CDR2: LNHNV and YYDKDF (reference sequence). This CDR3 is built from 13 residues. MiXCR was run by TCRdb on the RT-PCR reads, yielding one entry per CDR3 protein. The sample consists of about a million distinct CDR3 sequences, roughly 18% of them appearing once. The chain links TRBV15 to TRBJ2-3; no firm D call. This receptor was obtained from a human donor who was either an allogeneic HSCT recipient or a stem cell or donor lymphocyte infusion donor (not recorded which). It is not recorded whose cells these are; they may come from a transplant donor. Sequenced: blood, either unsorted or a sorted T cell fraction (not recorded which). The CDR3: CATSRQDLGTQYF. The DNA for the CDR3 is TGTGCCACCAGCAGACAAGACTTAGGAACGCAGTATTTT.